Given below is one TCR beta chain in context. The antigen this receptor binds is unknown. Possible read error: a much larger clone is one base away. TCR beta CDR3 regions were amplified from RNA transcripts for repertoire sequencing. A first-round RT-PCR used HTBI primers with the Qiagen OneStep RT-PCR kit, followed by a second-round multiplex PCR, size selection and purification. Libraries were sequenced paired-end with 100 bp reads on an Illumina HiSeq2000. Regarding the original processing steps: SOAPnuke was used for read processing, and reads with adapters, uncalled bases, a mean Phred below 15, or no exact constant-primer or identifier match were discarded. COPE v1.2.5 was used to merge the high-quality paired reads. Each unique nucleotide sequence was defined as a clonotype, and clonotypes were aligned to IMGT TRB V, D and J references with MiTCR v1.1. The analysis was limited to V-J combinations with a frequency above 0.0001, which together covered 99.2% of repertoires. A TCR clonal expansion and chaos score per V-J combination was defined as the ratio of F50 clonal expansion to chaos observed in the TCRdist matrix. Features were reduced by Welch's t-statistics and random forest to roughly 14 V-J combinations, which fed a naive Bayes classifier. Thyroid-blood repertoire similarity was quantified with the Morisita-Horn index. TCRdb handled the public reads itself, with Q25 trimming in fastp and clone calling in MiXCR, and kept productive beta chains. When rows share a CDR3 protein, they turn into one entry using the most common DNA and genes. The V and J calls were not made by the authors but by TCRdb's processing. For this sample the table gives a few hundred thousand distinct CDR3 sequences, of which approximately 15% were detected only once. Approximately 7% of the sample goes to the ten largest clones.

The sample is drawn from a study of Graves' ophthalmopathy and Graves' hyperthyroidism (dated by TCRdb to 2017 to 2018). Study-wide context: Peripheral blood was collected at initial diagnosis, prior to any treatment. TCR beta repertoire signatures were used to distinguish Graves' ophthalmopathy from Graves' hyperthyroidism and to predict progression to ophthalmopathy. In total, approximately 130 blood samples were TCR-sequenced: some 40 ophthalmopathy, under 85 hyperthyroidism and some 17 hyperthyroidism-to-ophthalmopathy patients. To explore V-J signatures distinguishing ophthalmopathy from hyperthyroidism, a discovery set of 100 patients (more than 40 ophthalmopathy, 57 stable hyperthyroidism) was enrolled. An independent validation cohort was composed of approximately 18 hyperthyroidism patients and around 16 patients who later progressed from hyperthyroidism to ophthalmopathy. In roughly 6 hyperthyroidism patients, T-cell repertoires of thyroid tissue and blood were compared. After sampling, hyperthyroidism patients received methimazole starting at 30 mg daily, and ophthalmopathy patients received high-dose intravenous methylprednisolone. For training and testing, the 100 or so patients in the discovery cohort were randomly divided in a 7:3 ratio. Paper-wide results and their limitations: In validation, the model predicted ophthalmopathy progression with about 70% sensitivity and approximately 78% specificity; 12 predicted patients were CT-confirmed with GO in a median of roughly 6.8 months. Sample size was not predetermined statistically, and investigators were not blinded to group allocation. In cross-validation, the 13-signature model distinguished ophthalmopathy from stable hyperthyroidism with approximately 85% sensitivity and around 81% specificity, and in the test set the corresponding values were about 80% and 75%. Among expanded thyroid clonotypes with frequency above 0.001, most also showed up in blood, which suggests that blood repertoires may reflect the thyroid immune response.

Hyperthyroidism was considered stable if no progression to ophthalmopathy occurred within 18 months of follow-up. Patients with hyperthyroidism were aged 18 to 65 years, had been newly diagnosed, and had a disease duration of less than 2 months. Anyone with other autoimmune diseases, uncontrolled infections, pregnancy or lactation was excluded from the study. Clinical symptoms, serum thyroxine, TRAb, thyroid ultrasound and orbital computed tomography were used for diagnosis. Using Ficoll-Paque density gradient centrifugation, PBMCs were isolated from roughly 9.2 ml of fresh peripheral blood. Total RNA was extracted with Trizol reagent and quality-checked on an Agilent 2100 Bioanalyzer. Spanning cysteine to phenylalanine, the CDR3 consists of 13 amino acids. Only the CDR3 DNA stays, 39 bases, in frame from base 1. According to the germline V gene (reference sequence), CDR1 reads SSHAT and CDR2 reads FNYEAQ.

The sequenced sample was peripheral blood. In this chain, TRBV7-7 is recombined with TRBJ2-5, with 7 bases in between that match TRBD1. The receptor comes from a woman between 18 and 30 years old with stable Graves' hyperthyroidism. Donor details come from another sample of the same person, matched by shared clones. Read as DNA, the sequence is TGTGCTGGCAGCCCGGGGACAGCCGGGACCCAGTACTTC. It specifies CAGSPGTAGTQYF.